This TCR beta chain stems from a study of blood T cells in healthy people across ages. Trimming took 4 bases from V and 2 from J, leaving 9 bases between them. CDR3 length: 13 residues. Germline assignment: CDR1 SQVTM and CDR2 ANQGSEA. This clonotype was counted at least ten times. Peripheral blood from each donor was collected in a volume of roughly 9.2 milliliters. Primed by a sample-barcoded 5' primer and a J-beta primer mix, a second PCR proceeded for roughly 6 to 12 cycles. One entry per CDR3 protein results from TCRdb running MiXCR on the 5' RACE reads. The data contain 700,000 or so distinct CDR3 sequences, approximately 40% of them seen just once; the ten biggest clones take up about 32%.

The rearrangement joins TRBV29-1 to TRBJ2-1; possible D gene TRBD2, 5 bases. The receptor's source is a man older than 75 in good health. The sample consisted of blood. The CDR3 sequence: CSVGQRPYNEQFF. The DNA for the CDR3 is TGCAGCGTTGGTCAGCGGCCCTACAATGAGCAGTTCTTC.